The rows below give T cell receptor beta chains drawn from one sample of a study of T cell responses to AZD1222 COVID-19 vaccine. The assay was immunoSEQ multiplex PCR, and TCRdb's table has in-frame clones only and misses some. The data contain about 140,000 clones, just under 95% of them singletons. Sequences were derived from peripheral blood, sampled on day 0 of AZD1222 vaccination. All receptors derive from an adult in good health. The CDR3 runs from the conserved cysteine through the conserved F or W. A D gene is named only where the DNA matches it firmly. Some rows mark clone size as missing; the rest say once, few, many or name a class of expanded clone.

size | D | J | V | DNA | CDR3
once | . | TRBJ2-7 | TRBV28 | TGTGCCAGCACCGCATTTAGAGGCCCCACCTACGAGCAGTACTTC | CASTAFRGPTYEQYF
. | . | TRBJ1-3 | TRBV6-5 | TGTGCCAGCAGGACCGGGGGCCGTGGAAACACCATATATTTT | CASRTGGRGNTIYF
. | . | TRBJ1-4 | TRBV18 | TGTGCCAGCTCAGTCGGTCAGGGGTCAGTTGAAAAACTGTTTTTT | CASSVGQGSVEKLFF
. | TRBD2 | TRBJ2-2 | TRBV6-5 | TGTGCCAGCAGTTGGACTAGCGGGACGACCGGGGAGCTGTTTTTT | CASSWTSGTTGELFF
. | . | TRBJ2-3 | TRBV5-4 | TGTGCCAGCAGCTTGGCCAGCGGGCCTACAGATACGCAGTATTTT | CASSLASGPTDTQYF
. | TRBD2 | TRBJ2-2 | TRBV4-2 | TGTGCCAGCAGCCAAGAACTAGCGGGAGGTTCGTATGGCGGGGAGCTGTTTTTT | CASSQELAGGSYGGELFF
. | . | TRBJ1-2 | TRBV13 | TGTGCCAGCAGCGAAAATGGATCCGGACAAGGGCTCTATGGCTACACCTTC | CASSENGSGQGLYGYTF
. | . | TRBJ1-4 | TRBV3-1/TRBV3-2 | TGTGCCAGCAGCCATGGCGGTGGGTGGGATTCAACTAATGAAAAACTGTTTTTT | CASSHGGGWDSTNEKLFF
once | . | TRBJ1-2 | TRBV11-1 | TGTGCCAGCAGCTTAGGAGTGGGGGCAGATGGCTACACCTTC | CASSLGVGADGYTF
. | . | TRBJ1-2 | TRBV5-5 | TGTGCCAGCAGCTTGTCCGGTGTTTTGGACGGAAGAGATGGCTACACCTTC | CASSLSGVLDGRDGYTF
. | TRBD1 | TRBJ1-1 | TRBV6-5 | TGTGCCAGCAGTAGACAGGGAAACACTGAAGCTTTCTTT | CASSRQGNTEAFF
. | . | TRBJ1-2 | TRBV7-9 | TGTGCCAGCAGCTTATCAGAAACCTATGGCTACACCTTC | CASSLSETYGYTF
. | . | TRBJ2-7 | TRBV28 | TGTGCCAGCAGGACAGGCGTACTCGGCTACGAGCAGTACTTC | CASRTGVLGYEQYF
. | . | TRBJ1-6 | TRBV7-9 | TGTGCCAGCAGCTTACAGGTTGGGGTTAATTCACCCCTCCACTTT | CASSLQVGVNSPLHF
. | TRBD2 | TRBJ2-3 | TRBV6-4 | TGTGCCAGCAGTGACTCGACTCGCGGGGGGGGGCAAGATACGCAGTATTTT | CASSDSTRGGGQDTQYF
. | . | TRBJ2-5 | TRBV10-2 | TGCGCCAGCAGTGAGCGTGGTACACCTCAAGAGACCCAGTACTTC | CASSERGTPQETQYF
. | . | TRBJ1-2 | TRBV21-1 | TGTGCCAGCAGCAAAGTGGGTGCGGGCTACACCTTC | CASSKVGAGYTF
. | . | TRBJ2-1 | TRBV18 | TGTGCCAGCTCACCACCGGGAAGGGTCGGCGAGCAGTTCTTC | CASSPPGRVGEQFF
. | . | TRBJ2-7 | TRBV6-5 | TGTGCCAGCAGCCTATACGGAGACGCTGCCTACGAGCAGTACTTC | CASSLYGDAAYEQYF
. | . | TRBJ1-1 | TRBV29-1 | TGCAGCGTTGAAGATCTCCCCCGCTTGAACACTGAAGCTTTCTTT | CSVEDLPRLNTEAFF
. | TRBD2 | TRBJ2-3 | TRBV2 | TGTGCCAGCAGCGATACTAGCGGGGGGTTCACAGATACGCAGTATTTT | CASSDTSGGFTDTQYF
. | . | TRBJ1-2 | TRBV12-3/TRBV12-4 | TGTGCCAGCAGGGCCCGAGACTATGGCTACACCTTC | CASRARDYGYTF